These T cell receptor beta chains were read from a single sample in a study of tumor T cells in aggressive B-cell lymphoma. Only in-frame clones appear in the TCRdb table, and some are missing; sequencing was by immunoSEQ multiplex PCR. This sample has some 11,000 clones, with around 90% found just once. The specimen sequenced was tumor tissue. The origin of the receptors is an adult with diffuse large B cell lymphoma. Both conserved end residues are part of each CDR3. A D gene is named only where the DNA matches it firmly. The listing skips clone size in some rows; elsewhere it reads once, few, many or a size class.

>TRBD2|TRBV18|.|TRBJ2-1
CASSPPGRADEQFF
TGTGCCAGCTCACCACCGGGGAGGGCTGATGAGCAGTTCTTC
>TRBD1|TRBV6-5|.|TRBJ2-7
CASSFGQGTYEQYF
TGTGCCAGCAGTTTCGGACAGGGAACCTACGAGCAGTACTTC
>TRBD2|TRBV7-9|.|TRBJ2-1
CASSKGLKIYNEQFF
TGTGCCAGCAGCAAGGGACTAAAAATATACAATGAGCAGTTCTTC
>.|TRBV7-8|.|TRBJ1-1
CASSLAPGTEAFF
TGTGCCAGCAGCTTAGCCCCGGGTACCGAAGCTTTCTTT
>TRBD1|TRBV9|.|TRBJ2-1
CASSGLLDRDSNEQFF
TGTGCCAGCAGCGGATTGTTGGACCGGGACAGCAATGAGCAGTTCTTC
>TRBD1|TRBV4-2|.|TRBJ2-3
CASSRGTATDTQYF
TGTGCCAGCAGCCGAGGGACAGCCACAGATACGCAGTATTTT
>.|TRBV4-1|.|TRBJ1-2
CASSPGTGSITNYGYTF
TGCGCCAGCAGCCCAGGTACAGGGTCCATAACTAACTATGGCTACACCTTC
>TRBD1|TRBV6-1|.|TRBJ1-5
CASSPGQGAYQPQHF
TGTGCCAGCAGCCCGGGACAGGGGGCATATCAGCCCCAGCATTTT
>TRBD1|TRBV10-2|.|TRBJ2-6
CASSESQGSMSSGANVLTF
TGCGCCAGCAGTGAGTCACAGGGGTCGATGAGCTCTGGGGCCAACGTCCTGACTTTC
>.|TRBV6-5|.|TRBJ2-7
CASSSQVYEQYF
TGTGCCAGCAGTTCACAAGTCTACGAGCAGTACTTC
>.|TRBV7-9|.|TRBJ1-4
CASSLVRVDEKLFF
TGTGCCAGCAGCTTAGTCAGGGTGGATGAAAAACTGTTTTTT
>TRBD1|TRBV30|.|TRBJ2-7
CAWRWDRHEQYF
TGTGCCTGGAGGTGGGACAGGCACGAGCAGTACTTC
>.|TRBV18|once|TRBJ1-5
CASSPSGLGKPQHF
TGTGCCAGCTCACCTTCAGGGTTAGGTAAGCCCCAGCATTTT
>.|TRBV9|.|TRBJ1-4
CASSVGGGLESNEKLFF
TGTGCCAGCAGCGTAGGGGGGGGGCTGGAATCTAATGAAAAACTGTTTTTT
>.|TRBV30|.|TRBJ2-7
CAWSVDRHGEQYF
TGTGCCTGGAGTGTAGACAGGCATGGCGAGCAGTACTTC
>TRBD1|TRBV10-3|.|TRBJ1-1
CAIMGTGTEAFF
TGTGCCATCATGGGGACAGGGACTGAAGCTTTCTTT
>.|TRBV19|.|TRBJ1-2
CASSLTGSYGYTF
TGTGCCAGTAGCTTAACGGGGAGCTATGGCTACACCTTC
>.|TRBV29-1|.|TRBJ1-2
CSGGGDSGGYYGYTF
TGCAGCGGGGGGGGTGACAGTGGGGGCTACTATGGCTACACCTTC
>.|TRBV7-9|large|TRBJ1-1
CASSATHPGDTEAFF
TGTGCCAGCAGCGCGACCCACCCCGGGGACACTGAAGCTTTCTTT
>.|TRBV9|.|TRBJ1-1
CASSGGGTGNTEAFF
TGTGCCAGCAGCGGGGGGGGGACGGGGAACACTGAAGCTTTCTTT
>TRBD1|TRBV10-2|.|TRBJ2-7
CASGWGQGLNYEQYF
TGCGCCAGCGGATGGGGACAGGGGCTAAACTACGAGCAGTACTTC
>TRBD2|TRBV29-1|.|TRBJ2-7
CSVGQMEVTAGGVGYEQYF
TGCAGCGTTGGACAGATGGAGGTAACAGCGGGAGGTGTAGGCTACGAGCAGTACTTC
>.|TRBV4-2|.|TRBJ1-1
CASSQDTRGARDTEAFF
TGTGCCAGCAGCCAAGATACAAGGGGCGCTCGGGACACTGAAGCTTTCTTT
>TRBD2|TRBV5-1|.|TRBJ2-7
CASSWGGEQYF
TGCGCCAGCAGCTGGGGGGGTGAGCAGTACTTC
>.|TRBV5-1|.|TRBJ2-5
CASKLGGAEETQYF
TGCGCCAGCAAGCTTGGGGGGGCAGAAGAGACCCAGTACTTC
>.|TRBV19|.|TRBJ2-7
CASRNSYRHEQYF
TGTGCCAGTAGGAACAGCTACCGTCACGAGCAGTACTTC
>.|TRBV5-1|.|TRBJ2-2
CASSSSPGSNTGELFF
TGCGCCAGCAGCTCATCCCCGGGATCGAACACCGGGGAGCTATTTTTT
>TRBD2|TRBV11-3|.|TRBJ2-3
CASSLGRTSGRAGTDTQYF
TGTGCCAGCAGCTTAGGCCGCACTAGCGGGAGGGCCGGGACAGATACGCAGTATTTT
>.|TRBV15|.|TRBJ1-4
CATSREWGGRANEKLFF
TGTGCCACCAGCAGAGAGTGGGGGGGCAGGGCTAATGAAAAACTGTTTTTT
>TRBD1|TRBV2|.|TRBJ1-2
CANLGQGGGYTF
TGTGCCAATCTGGGACAGGGGGGCGGCTACACCTTC
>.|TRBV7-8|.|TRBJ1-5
CASSRWGRRAGLDQPQHF
TGTGCCAGCAGCAGGTGGGGGAGGCGGGCTGGATTGGATCAGCCCCAGCATTTT
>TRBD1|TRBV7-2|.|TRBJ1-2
CASSHRQGYGYTF
TGTGCCAGCAGCCATAGACAGGGGTATGGCTACACCTTC
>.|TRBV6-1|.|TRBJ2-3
CASSDAGANTDTQYF
TGTGCCAGCAGTGATGCGGGGGCGAACACAGATACGCAGTATTTT
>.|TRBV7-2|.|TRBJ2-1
CASSFGTRYEQFF
TGTGCCAGCAGCTTCGGGACACGCTATGAGCAGTTCTTC
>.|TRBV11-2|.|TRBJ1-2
CASSLAPGNYGYTF
TGTGCCAGCAGCTTAGCTCCGGGTAACTATGGCTACACCTTC
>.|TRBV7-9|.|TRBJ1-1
CASSSSAGRKGNTEAFF
TGTGCCAGCAGCTCCTCAGCGGGGCGGAAAGGGAACACTGAAGCTTTCTTT
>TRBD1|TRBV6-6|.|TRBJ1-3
CASSRTGLSGNTIYF
TGTGCCAGCAGTCGGACAGGCCTCTCTGGAAACACCATATATTTT
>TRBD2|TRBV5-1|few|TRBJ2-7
CASSLGVSGGPFSPYEQYF
TGCGCCAGCAGCTTGGGGGTCAGCGGGGGCCCCTTTTCCCCCTACGAGCAGTACTTC
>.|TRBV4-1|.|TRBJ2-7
CASSLSPGGYEQYF
TGCGCCAGCAGCCTCTCCCCAGGTGGCTACGAGCAGTACTTC
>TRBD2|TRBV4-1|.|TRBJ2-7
CASSHRLSGGAYYEQYF
TGCGCCAGCAGCCATCGTCTAAGCGGGGGGGCCTACTACGAGCAGTACTTC
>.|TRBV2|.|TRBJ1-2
CRWADRNYGYTF
TGTAGGTGGGCAGACCGTAACTATGGCTACACCTTC
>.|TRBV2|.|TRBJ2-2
CASMGGNTGELFF
TGTGCCAGCATGGGGGGGAACACCGGGGAGCTGTTTTTT
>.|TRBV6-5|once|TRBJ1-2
CASSPLERPNYGYTF
TGTGCCAGCAGTCCCCTGGAGCGGCCTAACTATGGCTACACCTTC
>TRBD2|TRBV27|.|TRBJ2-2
CASSPLLAGVIAGELFF
TGTGCCAGCAGTCCGCTTCTAGCGGGGGTTATCGCCGGGGAGCTGTTTTTT
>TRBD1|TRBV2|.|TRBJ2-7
CASSEYRTGGDEQYF
TGTGCCAGCAGTGAATACAGGACAGGGGGCGACGAGCAGTACTTC
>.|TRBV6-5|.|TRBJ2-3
CASSYPGTDTQYF
TGTGCCAGCAGTTACCCTGGCACAGATACGCAGTATTTT
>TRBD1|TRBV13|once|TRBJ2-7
CASSTGTGFYEQYF
TGTGCCAGCAGCACCGGGACAGGGTTCTACGAGCAGTACTTC
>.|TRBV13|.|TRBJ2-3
CASSLPRESHTQYF
TGTGCCAGCAGCTTACCTCGGGAGAGCCATACGCAGTATTTT
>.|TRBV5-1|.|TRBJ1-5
CASSPGGVGQPQHF
TGCGCCAGCAGCCCGGGGGGTGTTGGCCAGCCCCAGCATTTT
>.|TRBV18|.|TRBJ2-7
CASSLDAEQYF
TGTGCCAGCTCCTTAGATGCCGAGCAGTACTTC
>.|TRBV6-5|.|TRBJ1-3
CASSYPQGPIYF
TGTGCCAGCAGTTACCCCCAGGGCCCCATATATTTT
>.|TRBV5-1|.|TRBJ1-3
CASSLAGGSSGNTIYF
TGCGCCAGCAGCTTGGCCGGCGGCTCCTCTGGAAACACCATATATTTT
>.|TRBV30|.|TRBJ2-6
CAFYLRDRPGANVLTF
TGTGCCTTTTACCTCCGGGATAGGCCTGGGGCCAACGTCCTGACTTTC